This T cell receptor beta chain was recorded in a study of blood T cell repertoires in COVID-19. TCRdb's copy holds only in-frame clones and misses some; the assay was immunoSEQ multiplex PCR. The table includes about 340,000 clones, roughly 90% detected once. The germline CDR1 and CDR2 sequences are SGDLS and YYNGEE. With 7 bases clipped from V and 6 bases from J, the junction kept 6 bases outside the gene matches. The CDR3 spans 14 residues. The sequencing input was peripheral blood. This chain links TRBV9 with TRBJ2-1; 11 nucleotides match TRBD2. This clonotype was obtained from a woman aged 65 to 85 with COVID-19, enrolled during active disease. The CDR3 reads CASAGTSGFNEQFF. CDR3 nucleotides: TGTGCCAGCGCCGGGACTAGCGGCTTCAATGAGCAGTTCTTC.